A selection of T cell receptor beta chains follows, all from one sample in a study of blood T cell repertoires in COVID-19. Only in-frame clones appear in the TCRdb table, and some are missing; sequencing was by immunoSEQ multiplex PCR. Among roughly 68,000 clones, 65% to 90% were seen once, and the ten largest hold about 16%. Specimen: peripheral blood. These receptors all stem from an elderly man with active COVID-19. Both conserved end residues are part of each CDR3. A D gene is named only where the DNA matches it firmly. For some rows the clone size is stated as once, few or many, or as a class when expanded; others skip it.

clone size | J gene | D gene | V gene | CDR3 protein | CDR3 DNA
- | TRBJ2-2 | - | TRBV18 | CASSPIPWTGTNTGELFF | TGTGCCAGCTCACCTATTCCTTGGACGGGAACGAACACCGGGGAGCTGTTTTTT
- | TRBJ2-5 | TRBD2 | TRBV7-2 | CASSETSDEETQYF | TGTGCCAGCAGCGAGACTAGCGATGAAGAGACCCAGTACTTC
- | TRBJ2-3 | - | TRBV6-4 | CASRYRESTDTQYF | TGTGCCAGCAGGTACAGGGAAAGCACAGATACGCAGTATTTT
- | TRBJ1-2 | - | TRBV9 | CASSVTTIPYGYTF | TGTGCCAGCAGCGTAACCACAATCCCCTATGGCTACACCTTC
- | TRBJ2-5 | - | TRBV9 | CASSLGRGQETQYF | TGTGCCAGCAGCCTGGGCCGAGGGCAAGAGACCCAGTACTTC
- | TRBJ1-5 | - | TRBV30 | CAWSVNMGYQPQHF | TGTGCCTGGAGTGTAAACATGGGCTATCAGCCCCAGCATTTT
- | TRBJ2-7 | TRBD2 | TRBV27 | CASTYSGTSSHEQYF | TGTGCCAGCACTTACTCCGGGACTAGCTCCCACGAGCAGTACTTC
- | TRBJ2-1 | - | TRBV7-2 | CASSLWTPGGNEQFF | TGTGCCAGCAGCTTATGGACTCCGGGTGGAAATGAGCAGTTCTTC
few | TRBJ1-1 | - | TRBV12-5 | CASGLGTPRAEAFF | TGTGCTAGTGGTTTGGGGACTCCTCGGGCTGAAGCTTTCTTT
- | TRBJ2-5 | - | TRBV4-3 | CASSQDTPGRDQETQYF | TGCGCCAGCAGCCAAGATACCCCGGGCAGGGACCAAGAGACCCAGTACTTC
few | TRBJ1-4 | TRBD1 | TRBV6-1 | CASSENRGLEKLFF | TGTGCCAGCAGTGAAAACAGGGGGCTCGAAAAACTGTTTTTT
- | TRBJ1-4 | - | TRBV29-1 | CSVAPGTTNEKLFF | TGCAGCGTCGCCCCCGGGACAACTAATGAAAAACTGTTTTTT
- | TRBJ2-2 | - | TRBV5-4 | CASSYERNTGELFF | TGTGCCAGCAGCTACGAGAGGAACACCGGGGAGCTGTTTTTT
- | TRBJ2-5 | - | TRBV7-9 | CASSGRRELQETQYF | TGTGCCAGCAGCGGGCGGCGGGAACTACAAGAGACCCAGTACTTC
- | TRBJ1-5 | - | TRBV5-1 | CASSPGTLEGQPQHF | TGCGCCAGCAGCCCCGGGACACTTGAGGGCCAGCCCCAGCATTTT
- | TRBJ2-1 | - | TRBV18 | CASSPDMDSHEQFF | TGTGCCAGCTCACCGGATATGGACAGCCATGAGCAGTTCTTC
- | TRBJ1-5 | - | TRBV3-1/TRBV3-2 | CASSQSPGGNQPQHF | TGTGCCAGCAGCCAGTCTCCTGGGGGGAATCAGCCCCAGCATTTT
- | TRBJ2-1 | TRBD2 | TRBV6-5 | CASSQGTSGSNEQFF | TGTGCCAGCAGCCAAGGGACTAGCGGGTCCAATGAGCAGTTCTTC
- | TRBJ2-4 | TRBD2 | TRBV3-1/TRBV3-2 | CASSQEPGLENIQYF | TGTGCCAGCAGCCAAGAACCCGGACTAGAAAACATTCAGTACTTC
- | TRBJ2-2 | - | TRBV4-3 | CASSQDHGELFF | TGCGCCAGCAGCCAAGATCACGGGGAGCTGTTTTTT
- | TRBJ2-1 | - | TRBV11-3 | CASSGRNNEQFF | TGTGCCAGCAGCGGGAGGAACAATGAGCAGTTCTTC
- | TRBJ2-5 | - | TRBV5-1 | CASSGGKVETQYF | TGCGCCAGCAGCGGGGGGAAAGTGGAGACCCAGTACTTC
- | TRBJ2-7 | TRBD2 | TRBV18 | CASSRPGGTTSYEQYF | TGTGCCAGCTCACGACCGGGGGGGACGACCTCCTACGAGCAGTACTTC
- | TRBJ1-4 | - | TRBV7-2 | CASSSSTGANEKLFF | TGTGCCAGCAGCTCCTCGACAGGCGCTAATGAAAAACTGTTTTTT
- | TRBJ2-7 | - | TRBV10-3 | CAISDGGFNEQYF | TGTGCCATCAGTGATGGAGGGTTCAACGAGCAGTACTTC
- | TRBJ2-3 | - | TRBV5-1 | CASSLDVATSTDTQYF | TGCGCCAGCAGCTTGGATGTAGCGACTAGCACAGATACGCAGTATTTT
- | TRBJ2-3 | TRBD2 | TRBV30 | CAWSVAGDTQYF | TGTGCCTGGAGTGTAGCGGGGGATACGCAGTATTTT
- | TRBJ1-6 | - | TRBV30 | CAWRYGGYYNSPLHF | TGTGCCTGGAGATATGGGGGCTACTATAATTCACCCCTCCACTTT
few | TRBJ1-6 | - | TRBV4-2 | CASSQDMRENSPLHF | TGTGCCAGCAGCCAAGATATGAGGGAGAATTCACCCCTCCACTTT
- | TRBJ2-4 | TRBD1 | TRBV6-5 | CASRTGENIQYF | TGTGCCAGCAGGACAGGGGAAAACATTCAGTACTTC
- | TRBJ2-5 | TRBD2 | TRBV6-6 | CASSKGRGRETQYF | TGTGCCAGCAGTAAAGGGAGGGGACGAGAGACCCAGTACTTC
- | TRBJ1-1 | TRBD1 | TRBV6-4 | CASSPDRTGNTEAFF | TGTGCCAGCAGCCCGGACCGGACAGGGAACACTGAAGCTTTCTTT
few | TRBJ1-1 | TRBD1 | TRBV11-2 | CASSPTGGTEAFF | TGTGCCAGCAGCCCGACAGGGGGGACTGAAGCTTTCTTT
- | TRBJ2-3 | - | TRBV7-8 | CASSPSALTDTQYF | TGTGCCAGCAGCCCCAGCGCCCTCACAGATACGCAGTATTTT
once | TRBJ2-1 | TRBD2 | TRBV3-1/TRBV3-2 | CASSQDYPAGTSGSYNEQFF | TGTGCCAGCAGCCAAGATTACCCCGCCGGGACTAGCGGGAGCTACAATGAGCAGTTCTTC
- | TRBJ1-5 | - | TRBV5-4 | CASSLAPGVQPQHF | TGTGCCAGCAGCTTGGCCCCAGGGGTCCAGCCCCAGCATTTT
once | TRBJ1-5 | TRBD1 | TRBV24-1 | CATSPGGDQPQHF | TGTGCCACCAGTCCAGGGGGCGATCAGCCCCAGCATTTT